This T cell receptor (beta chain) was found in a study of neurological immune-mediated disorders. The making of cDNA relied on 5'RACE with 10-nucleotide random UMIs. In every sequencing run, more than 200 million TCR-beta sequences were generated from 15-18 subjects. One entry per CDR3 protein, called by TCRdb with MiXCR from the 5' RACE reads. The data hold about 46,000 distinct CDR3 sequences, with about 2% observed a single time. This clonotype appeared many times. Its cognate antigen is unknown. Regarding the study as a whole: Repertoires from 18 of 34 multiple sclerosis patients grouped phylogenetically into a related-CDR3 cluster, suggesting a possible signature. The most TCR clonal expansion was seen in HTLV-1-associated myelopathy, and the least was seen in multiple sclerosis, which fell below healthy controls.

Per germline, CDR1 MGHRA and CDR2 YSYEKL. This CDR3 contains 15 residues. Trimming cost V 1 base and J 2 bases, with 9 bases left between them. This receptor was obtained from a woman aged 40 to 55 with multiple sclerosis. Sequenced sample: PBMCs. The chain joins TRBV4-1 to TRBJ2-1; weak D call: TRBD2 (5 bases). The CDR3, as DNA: TGCGCCAGCAGCCAAGTCGGGGTAACCTACAATGAGCAGTTCTTC. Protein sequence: CASSQVGVTYNEQFF.